This T cell receptor beta chain was recorded in a study of Graves' ophthalmopathy and Graves' hyperthyroidism. V lost 0 bases, J lost 8 bases, and 8 bases lay in between. This CDR3 region has 12 residues. The germline CDR1 and CDR2 sequences are DFQATT and SNEGSKA (reference sequence). The sequenced template was RNA, covering the TCR beta CDR3 region. HTBI primers were used in a first-round RT-PCR, which preceded a second-round multiplex PCR. TCRdb reprocessed the multiplex PCR reads via MiXCR and lists one record per CDR3 protein. The sample records 200,000 to 250,000 distinct CDR3 sequences, roughly a fifth being singletons.

The chain links TRBV20-1 to TRBJ1-5; D is uncertain. The origin of this receptor is a woman aged 45-59 years with Graves' ophthalmopathy. The specimen sequenced was peripheral blood. CDR3 sequence (DNA): TGCAGTGCTAGAGATGGGAAGAAGCCCCAGCATTTT. Translating it yields CSARDGKKPQHF.